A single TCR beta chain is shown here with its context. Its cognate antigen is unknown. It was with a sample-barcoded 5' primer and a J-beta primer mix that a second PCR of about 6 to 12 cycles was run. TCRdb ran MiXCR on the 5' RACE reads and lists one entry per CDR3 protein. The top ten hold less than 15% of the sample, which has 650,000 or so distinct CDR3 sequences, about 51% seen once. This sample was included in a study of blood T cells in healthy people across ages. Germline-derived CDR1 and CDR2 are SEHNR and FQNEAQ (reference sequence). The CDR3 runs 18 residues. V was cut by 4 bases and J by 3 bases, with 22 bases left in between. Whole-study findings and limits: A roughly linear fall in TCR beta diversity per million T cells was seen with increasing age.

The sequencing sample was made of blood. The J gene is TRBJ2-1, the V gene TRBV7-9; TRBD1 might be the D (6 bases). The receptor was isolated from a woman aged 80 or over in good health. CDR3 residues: CASSSRIRTEADYNEQFF. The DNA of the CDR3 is TGTGCCAGCAGCTCCCGGATTAGGACAGAGGCGGACTACAATGAGCAGTTCTTC.